This is a list of T cell receptor beta chains from one sample in a study of OX40 agonist ivuxolimab in advanced cancers. Using immunoSEQ multiplex PCR, the repertoire was profiled, and TCRdb retains in-frame clones only, with some absent. Among some 60,000 clones listed, about four fifths were seen once. The sequences come from CD4+ or CD8+ T cells sorted from blood, collected in a trial of the OX40 agonist ivuxolimab. These receptors all come from an adult with an advanced solid tumor such as melanoma, head and neck, liver or kidney cancer. Both conserved end residues are part of each CDR3. Each record gives: CDR3 length, V gene, J gene, D gene, clone size, CDR3 protein, CDR3 DNA. A D gene is named only where the DNA matches it firmly. A clone size is listed for some rows: how often the clone was seen (once, few, many), or a class if it is expanded.

16	TRBV28	TRBJ1-5	.	.	CASSTRQLYSNQPQHF	TGTGCCAGCAGCACAAGACAGCTTTATAGCAATCAGCCCCAGCATTTT
13	TRBV30	TRBJ1-6	.	.	CAWEQGGNSPLHF	TGTGCCTGGGAACAAGGGGGTAATTCACCCCTCCACTTT
15	TRBV19	TRBJ1-2	TRBD1	.	CASSLAGQGNYGYTF	TGTGCCAGTAGTCTTGCGGGACAGGGTAACTATGGCTACACCTTC
13	TRBV7-9	TRBJ2-7	.	.	CASSLMNGGEQYF	TGTGCCAGCAGCTTAATGAACGGGGGCGAGCAGTACTTC
15	TRBV27	TRBJ2-3	.	.	CASSLRASSTDTQYF	TGTGCCAGCAGTTTGCGGGCATCTAGCACAGATACGCAGTATTTT
14	TRBV30	TRBJ2-1	.	.	CACRDWGSYNEQFF	TGTGCCTGTCGGGACTGGGGCTCCTACAATGAGCAGTTCTTC
17	TRBV7-8	TRBJ2-5	TRBD2	.	CASSLGPPLAGEETQYF	TGTGCCAGCAGCTTAGGACCGCCACTAGCGGGGGAAGAGACCCAGTACTTC
14	TRBV7-2	TRBJ2-7	TRBD2	.	CASSPTSGAHEQYF	TGTGCCAGCAGCCCGACTAGCGGGGCCCACGAGCAGTACTTC
14	TRBV2	TRBJ1-4	.	few	CASSKGGLGEKLFF	TGTGCCAGCAGTAAGGGGGGCTTGGGTGAAAAACTGTTTTTT
15	TRBV5-1	TRBJ1-1	.	once	CASSRLQGLNTEAFF	TGCGCCAGCAGCAGATTACAGGGCTTGAACACTGAAGCTTTCTTT
15	TRBV9	TRBJ2-2	TRBD1	.	CASSGADRVSGELFF	TGTGCCAGCAGCGGGGCGGACAGGGTATCCGGGGAGCTGTTTTTT
16	TRBV5-1	TRBJ1-6	.	.	CASSLVKEGPSSPLHF	TGCGCCAGCAGCTTGGTCAAGGAGGGCCCGAGTTCACCCCTCCACTTT
13	TRBV7-2	TRBJ2-7	.	.	CASSLVNSYEQYF	TGTGCCAGCAGCTTAGTCAACAGCTACGAGCAGTACTTC
11	TRBV20-1	TRBJ2-2	.	.	CSARDTGELFF	TGCAGTGCTAGAGACACCGGGGAGCTGTTTTTT
15	TRBV21-1	TRBJ1-1	.	.	CASSKGEGSTGEAFF	TGTGCCAGCAGCAAAGGGGAGGGATCTACAGGTGAAGCTTTCTTT
16	TRBV5-1	TRBJ2-7	.	.	CASSFFTGSNSYEQYF	TGCGCCAGCAGTTTCTTTACCGGGTCGAACTCCTACGAGCAGTACTTC
16	TRBV5-1	TRBJ2-2	.	.	CASSLRAGKVAGELFF	TGCGCCAGCAGCTTGAGGGCAGGGAAGGTGGCCGGGGAGCTGTTTTTT
14	TRBV19	TRBJ1-2	.	.	CASTTQGDLNGYTF	TGTGCCAGTACCACACAGGGAGACCTTAACGGCTACACCTTC